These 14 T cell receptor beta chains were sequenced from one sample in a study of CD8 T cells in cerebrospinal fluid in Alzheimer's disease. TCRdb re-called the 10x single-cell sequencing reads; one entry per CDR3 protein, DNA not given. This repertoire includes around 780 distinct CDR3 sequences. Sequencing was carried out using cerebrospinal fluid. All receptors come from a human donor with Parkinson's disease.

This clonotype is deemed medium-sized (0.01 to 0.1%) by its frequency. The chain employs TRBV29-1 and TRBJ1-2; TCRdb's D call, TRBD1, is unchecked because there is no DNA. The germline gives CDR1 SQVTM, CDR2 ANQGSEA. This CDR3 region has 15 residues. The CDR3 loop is CSVSRERGRNYGYTF.

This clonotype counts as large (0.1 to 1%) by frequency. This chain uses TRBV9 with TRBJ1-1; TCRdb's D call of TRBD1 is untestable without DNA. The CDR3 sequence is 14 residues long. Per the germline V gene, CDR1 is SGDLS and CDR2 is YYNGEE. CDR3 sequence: CASRHTVGDTEAFF.

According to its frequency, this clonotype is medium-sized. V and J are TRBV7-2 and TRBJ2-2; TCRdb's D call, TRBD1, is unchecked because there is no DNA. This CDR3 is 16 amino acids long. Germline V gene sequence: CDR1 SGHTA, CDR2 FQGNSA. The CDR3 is CASSLGGAGGTGELFF.

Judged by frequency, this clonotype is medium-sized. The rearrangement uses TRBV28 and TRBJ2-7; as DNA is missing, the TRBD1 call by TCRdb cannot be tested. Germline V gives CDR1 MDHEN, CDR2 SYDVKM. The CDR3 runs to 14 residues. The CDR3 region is CASSAGQGASEQYF.

This chain's CDR3 is CASSLIRGGTEAFF. The gene calls are TRBV3-1 and TRBJ1-1. The germline gives CDR1 LGHDT, CDR2 YNNKEL (reference sequence). CDR3 length equals 14 residues.

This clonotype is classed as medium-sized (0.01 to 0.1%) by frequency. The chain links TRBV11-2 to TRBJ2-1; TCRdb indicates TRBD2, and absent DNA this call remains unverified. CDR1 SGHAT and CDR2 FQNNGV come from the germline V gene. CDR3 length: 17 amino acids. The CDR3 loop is CASSSRLAGTPYNEQFF. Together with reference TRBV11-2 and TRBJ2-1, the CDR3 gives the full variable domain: EAGVAQSPRYKIIEKRQSVAFWCNPISGHATLYWYQQILGQGPKLLIQFQNNGVVDDSQLPKDRFSAERLKGVDSTLKIQPAKLEDSAVYLCASSSRLAGTPYNEQFFGPGTRLTVL.

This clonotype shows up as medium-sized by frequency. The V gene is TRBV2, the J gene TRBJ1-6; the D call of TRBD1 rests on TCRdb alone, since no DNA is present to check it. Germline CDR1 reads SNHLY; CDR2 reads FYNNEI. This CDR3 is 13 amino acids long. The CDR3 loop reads CASRGTGVLPLHF.

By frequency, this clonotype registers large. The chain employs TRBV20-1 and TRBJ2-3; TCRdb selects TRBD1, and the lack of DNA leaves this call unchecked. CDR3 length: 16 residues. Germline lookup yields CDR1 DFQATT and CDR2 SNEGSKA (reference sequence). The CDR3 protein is CSARKGGYTSTDTQYF.

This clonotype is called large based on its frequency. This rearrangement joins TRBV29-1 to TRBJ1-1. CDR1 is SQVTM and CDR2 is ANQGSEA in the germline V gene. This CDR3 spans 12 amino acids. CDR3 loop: CSVGGLPTEAFF.

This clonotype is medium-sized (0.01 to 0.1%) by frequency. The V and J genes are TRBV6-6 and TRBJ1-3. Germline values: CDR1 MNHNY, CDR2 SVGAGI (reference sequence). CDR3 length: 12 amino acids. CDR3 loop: CASQGSGNTIYF.

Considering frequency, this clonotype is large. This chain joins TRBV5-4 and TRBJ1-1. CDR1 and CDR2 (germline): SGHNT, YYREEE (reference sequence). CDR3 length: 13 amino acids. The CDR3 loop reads CASSSGPNTEAFF.

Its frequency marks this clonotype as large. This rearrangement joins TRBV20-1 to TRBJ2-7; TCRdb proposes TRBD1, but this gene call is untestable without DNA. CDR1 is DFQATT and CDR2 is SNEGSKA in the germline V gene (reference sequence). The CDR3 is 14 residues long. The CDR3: CSAEGTGGTYEQYF.

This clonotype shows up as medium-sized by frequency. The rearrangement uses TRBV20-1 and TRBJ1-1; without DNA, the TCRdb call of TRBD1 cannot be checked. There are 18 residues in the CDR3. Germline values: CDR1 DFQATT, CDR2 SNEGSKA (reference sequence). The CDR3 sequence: CSASRFLWTGTGNTEAFF.

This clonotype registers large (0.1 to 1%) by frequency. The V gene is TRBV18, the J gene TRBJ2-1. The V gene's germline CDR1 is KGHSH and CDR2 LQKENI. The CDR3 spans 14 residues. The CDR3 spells CASSHTGFYNEQFF.